This TCR beta chain derives from a study of beta chain features in type 1 diabetes. Study-level information: No age, gender or cell yield differences were seen between patients and healthy donors. Points from the study as a whole: The VDJ junctions of type 1 diabetes patients carried fewer insertions and more deletions.

Worth noting for this clone: As yet, its antigen is unknown.

Expressed TCRB transcripts were sequenced because the isolated RNA had all been reverse transcribed beforehand. The data were produced by immunoSEQ multiplex PCR, yet TCRdb's version contains in-frame clones alone and is incomplete. The sample consists of about 450,000 clones, approximately 10% of them appearing once. CDR1 and CDR2 (germline): SGHRS, YFSETQ. V lost 6 bases to trimming and J lost 11 bases; unmatched junction nucleotides: 18. This CDR3 region has 16 residues. This chain joins TRBV5-1 and TRBJ2-1; TRBD1 matches 9 bases. This TCR came from a woman aged 18-35 years in good health. The specimen sequenced was naive CD4+ T cells from blood. This CDR3 is CASTLAPGQGNYQQFF. CDR3 DNA sequence: TGCGCCAGCACACTGGCCCCCGGACAGGGGAATTATCAGCAGTTCTTC.